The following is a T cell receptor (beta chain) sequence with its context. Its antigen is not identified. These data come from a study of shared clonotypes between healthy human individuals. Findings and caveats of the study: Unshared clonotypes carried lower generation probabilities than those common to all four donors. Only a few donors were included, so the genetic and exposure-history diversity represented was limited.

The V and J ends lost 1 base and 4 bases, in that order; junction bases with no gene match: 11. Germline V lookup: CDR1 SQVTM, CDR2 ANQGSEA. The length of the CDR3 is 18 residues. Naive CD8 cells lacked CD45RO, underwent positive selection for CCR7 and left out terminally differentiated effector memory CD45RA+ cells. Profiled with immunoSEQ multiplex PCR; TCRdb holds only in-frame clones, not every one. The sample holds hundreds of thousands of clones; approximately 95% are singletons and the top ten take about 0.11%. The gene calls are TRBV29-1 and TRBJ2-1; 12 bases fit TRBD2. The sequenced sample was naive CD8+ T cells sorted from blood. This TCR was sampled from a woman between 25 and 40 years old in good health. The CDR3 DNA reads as TGCAGCGTTGAAGTGAATTCTGGACTAGCGGGATGGTACAATGAGCAGTTCTTC. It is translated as CSVEVNSGLAGWYNEQFF.